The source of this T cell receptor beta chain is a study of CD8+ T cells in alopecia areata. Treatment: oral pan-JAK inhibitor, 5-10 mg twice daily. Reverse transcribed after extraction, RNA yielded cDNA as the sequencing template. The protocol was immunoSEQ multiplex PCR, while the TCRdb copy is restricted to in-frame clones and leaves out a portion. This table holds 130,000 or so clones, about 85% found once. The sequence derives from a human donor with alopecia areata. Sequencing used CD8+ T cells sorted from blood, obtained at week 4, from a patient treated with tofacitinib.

The CDR3 protein is CSVGEGITYNEQFF. The DNA for the CDR3 is TGCAGCGTTGGGGAGGGCATCACCTACAATGAGCAGTTCTTC. The V call is TRBV29-1, the J call TRBJ2-1, with TRBD2 matching over 7 bases. CDR1 and CDR2 from the germline V gene are SQVTM and ANQGSEA. Losses at the gene ends were 4 bases for V and 2 bases for J; bases not matched to a gene: 5. The CDR3 totals 14 residues.